This passage covers 4 T cell receptor beta chains from one sample sequenced in a study of a mutant IDH1 vaccine in newly diagnosed glioma. Method: immunoSEQ multiplex PCR; TCRdb's copy keeps in-frame clones and lacks some. The table has around 60,000 clones, around 81% seen once. Described time point: week 35, safety follow-up. What each vaccine dose contained was 300 ug of mutant IDH1 20-mer peptide, accompanied by topical imiquimod. Their specific antigens are unknown. Sample: PBMCs, taken from a glioma patient whose treatment included an IDH1 peptide vaccine. Receptors were obtained from a man in his forties with glioma.

This clone qualifies as medium-sized. The chain uses TRBV7-3 and TRBJ2-7; 7 nucleotides match TRBD2. The CDR3 consists of 14 residues. Trimming at V came to 2 bases and at J to 6 bases, leaving 7 bases not matched to a gene. Looked up from germline, CDR1 is SGHTA and CDR2 is FQGTGA. This chain's CDR3 is CASSLGGSHFEQYF. The DNA for the CDR3 is TGTGCCAGCAGCTTAGGCGGGAGTCATTTCGAGCAGTACTTC.

This sequence joins TRBV5-4 and TRBJ1-2, with TRBD1 matching 7 bases. J gave up 3 bases and V 6 bases, and 5 bases lay outside the gene matches. This CDR3 spans 13 amino acids. The germline CDR1 and CDR2 sequences are SGHNT and YYREEE (reference sequence). CDR3 sequence: CASNRDSDYGYTF. The CDR3 bases are TGTGCCAGCAACAGGGACAGCGACTATGGCTACACCTTC.

On this clone: The CDR3 does not end in the conserved phenylalanine or tryptophan, so this is likely a read error. V is TRBV5-6 and J is TRBJ1-2; D uncertain. Germline values: CDR1 SGHDT, CDR2 YYEEEE. This CDR3 spans 13 amino acids. Between the trimmed V and J ends, which lost 2 bases and 2 bases, there was a span of 7 bases. The CDR3 loop reads CASSFGQNYGYTI. The CDR3 bases are TGTGCCAGCAGCTTTGGGCAGAACTATGGCTACACCATC.

The chain employs TRBV7-2 and TRBJ1-4; D is ambiguous. The CDR3 is 15 residues long. Trimming cost V 5 bases and J 4 bases, with 14 bases left between them. Germline V lookup: CDR1 SGHTA, CDR2 FQGNSA. The DNA for the CDR3 is TGTGCCAGCAGCCAAATGTTTAGGGTTAATGAAAAACTGTTTTTT. Its translation: CASSQMFRVNEKLFF.